This T cell receptor (beta chain) was retrieved from a study of cytomegalovirus exposure and HLA in healthy donors. Study in general: HLA-typed donors contributed about 85 million unique TCRs, which were held in an early data release.

CDR1 is SGHDT, CDR2 YYEEEE, per germline. Trimming took 2 bases from V and 4 from J, leaving 7 bases between them. This CDR3 contains 12 residues. Study-level points and caveats: One later analysis reportedly identified an Asian-associated ancestry cluster that showed fewer N-insertions than the 666-donor mean. Among the most significant clusters, several appeared linked to common viral pathogens in a later analysis.

This clone was counted once. What it binds is unknown. With 60 Vbeta and 13 Jbeta primers, the PCR was carried out. The method was immunoSEQ multiplex PCR; TCRdb's version includes in-frame clones alone and lacks a portion of them. The sample lists some 190,000 clones; roughly 80% were seen once. Sequenced: PBMCs. This clonotype was obtained from a woman younger than 35 in good health and CMV-seronegative. The rearrangement links TRBV5-6 to TRBJ2-7, with D hard to call. The CDR3 sequence: CASSLERYEQYF. CDR3 in DNA: TGTGCCAGCAGCTTAGAGAGATACGAGCAGTACTTC.